Listed below are T cell receptor beta chains from one sample, sequenced in a study of T cells expressing NK-cell markers. Reanalyzing the 5' RACE reads, TCRdb keeps one entry per CDR3 protein, without DNA. The listing records around 470,000 distinct CDR3 sequences. The material sequenced was blood T cells: a sorted CD56 or NKG2C T cell subset, CD4+ or CD8+ T cells, or bulk PBMC T cells (not recorded which). All receptors derive from a woman between 45 and 65 years old in good health. Both conserved end residues are part of each CDR3.

J | V | CDR3
TRBJ1-4 | TRBV3-1 | CASSHGRGEKLFF
TRBJ2-1 | TRBV7-9 | CASSSRPGTWRGNEQFF
TRBJ2-5 | TRBV20-1 | CSARGGGLGETQYF
TRBJ2-1 | TRBV3-1 | CASSQGAEQFF
TRBJ2-1 | TRBV14 | CASSQPPSSYNEQFF
TRBJ2-1 | TRBV5-5 | CASSLWAGDVYNEQFF
TRBJ2-1 | TRBV24-1 | CATSDATSGRANEQFF
TRBJ2-2 | TRBV20-1 | CSAREGALTGELFF
TRBJ1-2 | TRBV27 | CASSADSYGYTF
TRBJ2-1 | TRBV5-5 | CASSFGTLGGNEQFF
TRBJ2-1 | TRBV5-1 | CASSLEADFAYNEQFF
TRBJ1-1 | TRBV5-6 | CASSRGAGGGETEAFF
TRBJ2-1 | TRBV7-8 | CASSYAGKNNEQFF
TRBJ2-3 | TRBV7-2 | CASSRTATQYF